The entry below describes one T cell receptor (beta chain). What it binds is not known. Germline V gene data show CDR1 as MGHRA and CDR2 as YSYEKL. The V gene end was trimmed by 3 bases and the J gene end by 4 bases; junction bases not matched to a gene: 5. The CDR3 has 16 residues. This sample was included in a study of cytomegalovirus exposure and HLA in healthy donors. Whole-study context: Ancestry clustering placed 70% to 90% of 350 to 500 genotyped donors in the Caucasian-associated cluster.

Unrecorded immune exposure was likely among donors, who were nominally healthy when sampled. The PCR employed 60 Vbeta primers together with 13 Jbeta primers. Method: immunoSEQ multiplex PCR; TCRdb's copy keeps in-frame clones and lacks some. The data show roughly 190,000 clones, with nearly 80% seen just once and about 2.6% held by the top ten. Study results and limitations: TCR beta V- and J-gene trimming, according to a later analysis, was linked to a missense DCLRE1C variant.

The chain couples TRBV4-1 to TRBJ2-7, with 14 nucleotides matching TRBD2. Sequencing was carried out using PBMCs. The sequence derives from a female donor in good health and CMV-seronegative. The CDR3 DNA sequence: TGCGCCAGCAGCCAGCCCGGGACTAGCGGGAGATACGAGCAGTACTTC. It translates to CASSQPGTSGRYEQYF.